The 19 T cell receptor beta chains presented below share a single source sample, sequenced in a study of regulatory T cells in long-lasting Graves disease. Combining iRepertoire HTBI primers with Arm-PCR of CDR3 regions, the authors built TCR beta libraries. MiXCR, run by TCRdb on the multiplex PCR reads, gives a single entry per CDR3 protein. The sample includes about 320,000 distinct CDR3 sequences, over 15% of them seen just once. Time point noted: newly diagnosed GD, antithyroid drugs for less than 3 months. The TCR library was made from RNA extracted from PBMCs. This sample comprised peripheral blood mononuclear cells (PBMCs), obtained at new diagnosis, from a patient treated with antithyroid drugs. These receptors all come from a female donor with Graves disease.

This chain connects TRBV11-2 to TRBJ2-1; D unclear. This CDR3 is 12 amino acids long. Germline V lookup: CDR1 SGHAT, CDR2 FQNNGV. Between the trimmed V and J ends, which lost 3 bases and 10 bases, there was a span of 10 bases. CDR3 in amino acids: CASSLTGPEQFF. For the CDR3, the DNA is TGTGCCAGCAGCTTGACTGGTCCAGAGCAGTTCTTC.

This clonotype has at least ten counts. This chain joins TRBV7-9 and TRBJ2-7; 9 bases align to TRBD1. V gave up 5 bases and J gave up 2 bases; unmatched junction bases: 1. The CDR3 loop spans 13 amino acids. CDR1 is SEHNR, CDR2 FQNEAQ, per germline (reference sequence). CDR3 region: CASSGDRAYEQYF. The DNA of the CDR3 is TGTGCCAGCAGCGGGGACAGGGCCTACGAGCAGTACTTC.

This clonotype has just a few counts. J is TRBJ2-2 and V is TRBV11-3, with a tentative D call TRBD1 (6 bases). The germline gives CDR1 SGHNT, CDR2 YENEEA. The CDR3 loop spans 15 amino acids. Trimming removed 5 bases from V and 1 base from J, with 11 bases in between. The CDR3 nucleotides read TGTGCCAGCAGCCGCCGGGACAAGAACACCGGGGAGCTGTTTTTT. Translating it yields CASSRRDKNTGELFF.

The chain combines TRBV27 with TRBJ1-1; D is possibly TRBD1 (5 bases). V was trimmed by 3 bases and J by 4 bases, leaving 12 bases between them. The CDR3 covers 14 residues. CDR1 MNHEY and CDR2 SMNVEV come from the germline V gene (reference sequence). In DNA form, the CDR3 reads TGTGCCAGCAGTTTCGAAAGGAGGGGCACTGAAGCTTTCTTT. It translates to CASSFERRGTEAFF.

This clonotype has more than one count but fewer than ten. This chain connects TRBV29-1 to TRBJ2-1; D is uncertain. Germline CDR1 reads SQVTM; CDR2 reads ANQGSEA. Trimming removed 3 bases from V and 9 bases from J, with 15 bases in between. This CDR3 is built from 13 residues. The CDR3 protein is CSVDPVTSSEQFF. For the CDR3, the DNA is TGCAGCGTTGATCCAGTAACCTCAAGTGAGCAGTTCTTC.

DNA of the CDR3: TGTGCCAGCAGTGAAACAGGGGTAGAGCAGTACTTC. This gives the protein CASSETGVEQYF. J is TRBJ2-7 and V is TRBV6-1; TRBD1 matches at 7 bases. The junction had 2 bases not matched to a gene; V was cut back by 2 bases and J by 7 bases. Germline CDR1 reads MNHNS; CDR2 reads SASEGT. The CDR3 has 12 amino acids.

This clonotype was seen ten or more times. CDR3 sequence: CASSLWDTNTGELFF. CDR3 nucleotides: TGCGCCAGCAGCCTATGGGACACTAACACCGGGGAGCTGTTTTTT. The chain has TRBV5-1 and TRBJ2-2; D perhaps matches TRBD1 (6 bases). This CDR3 comprises 15 residues. Trimming removed 4 bases from V and 2 bases from J, with 12 bases in between. Germline-derived CDR1 and CDR2 are SGHRS and YFSETQ.

Notes on this clonotype: A clone one base away is much larger, so this may be a read error. J is TRBJ2-3 and V is TRBV18; D is unresolved. The V gene's germline CDR1 is KGHSH and CDR2 LQKENI. The CDR3 consists of 15 residues. V was pared by 2 bases and J by 10 bases, with 19 bases between. CDR3 nucleotides: TGTGCCAGCTCACCAGGCCAGTCTGGTACCGATGCGCAGTATTTT. Its protein product is CASSPGQSGTDAQYF.

The J gene is TRBJ2-1, the V gene TRBV2; 9 bases fit TRBD1. This CDR3 region has 16 residues. CDR1 SNHLY and CDR2 FYNNEI come from the germline V gene. Trimming took 6 bases from V and 2 from J; bases not matched to a gene: 8. The CDR3 reads CASSQMTGGAYNEQFF. CDR3 DNA sequence: TGTGCCAGCAGCCAGATGACAGGGGGGGCCTACAATGAGCAGTTCTTC.

This clonotype was found many times. V and J are TRBV10-3 and TRBJ2-3, with 12 bases that match TRBD2. The germline CDR1 and CDR2 sequences are ENHRY and SYGVKD. The CDR3 sequence is 17 residues long. The J segment lost 0 bases and the V segment lost 2 bases, leaving 3 bases of the junction unmatched. The CDR3 nucleotides are TGTGCCATCAGTGAGGATGGGACTAGCGGGAGCACAGATACGCAGTATTTT. It is translated as CAISEDGTSGSTDTQYF.

This clonotype came up many times. V gene TRBV18 combines with J gene TRBJ2-1; D not certain. CDR1 is KGHSH, CDR2 LQKENI, per germline. CDR3 length: 13 amino acids. Trimming stripped 3 bases from V and 6 bases from J, with 9 bases between. The CDR3, as DNA: TGTGCCAGCTCACCTCAGGCCGTCAATGAGCAGTTCTTC. This translates into CASSPQAVNEQFF.

This clonotype was picked up many times. This chain uses TRBV24-1 with TRBJ2-3; 7 bases fit TRBD1. Germline CDR1 is KGHDR and CDR2 is SFDVKD. CDR3 length: 15 amino acids. Losses at the gene ends were 5 bases for V and 1 base for J; bases not matched to a gene: 5. CDR3 nucleotide sequence: TGTGCCACCAGTGGGGGGCAGGGGGGCACAGATACGCAGTATTTT. Its protein product is CATSGGQGGTDTQYF.

This clonotype has a count of ten or more. V and J are TRBV20-1 and TRBJ2-5; D gene uncertain. The ends were cut back, 5 bases at V and 5 bases at J, with 15 bases in the middle. The length of the CDR3 is 13 residues. Germline loops: CDR1 DFQATT, CDR2 SNEGSKA (reference sequence). The CDR3 coding sequence is TGCAGTGCTCCCGGGCTTCCTGGGGAGACCCAGTACTTC. It specifies CSAPGLPGETQYF.

This clonotype occurred a few times. A far bigger clonotype differs at one base, so this is likely a read error. Likely a read error: the CDR3 ends without its conserved phenylalanine or tryptophan. This CDR3 is CASSLALGGSEETQYL. In nucleotides, the CDR3 is TGTGCCAGCAGCTTAGCTCTAGGCGGCTCGGAAGAGACCCAGTACCTC. The gene calls are TRBV11-1 and TRBJ2-5, with D uncertain. There are 16 residues in the CDR3. Trimming removed 0 bases at V and 3 bases at J, with 14 bases between. Germline loops: CDR1 SGHAT, CDR2 FQDESV (reference sequence).

This clonotype has a count of ten or more. The V call is TRBV28, the J call TRBJ2-1; 7 nucleotides agree with TRBD2. The CDR3 extends over 13 amino acids. V lost 6 bases, J lost 15 bases, and 14 bases stayed unmatched. CDR1 MDHEN and CDR2 SYDVKM come from the germline V gene. The CDR3 loop is CASRAGPSTPVFF. CDR3 nucleotides: TGTGCCAGCAGAGCGGGACCCTCTACCCCAGTGTTCTTC. The whole variable domain, filled in from reference TRBV28 and TRBJ2-1, reads DVKVTQSSRYLVKRTGEKVFLECVQDMDHENMFWYRQDPGLGLRLIYFSYDVKMKEKGDIPEGYSVSREKKERFSLILESASTNQTSMYLCASRAGPSTPVFFGPGTRLTVL.

There are many counts of this clonotype. V usage is TRBV20-1 and J usage is TRBJ2-5, with 12 bases identical to TRBD2. CDR3 length: 18 amino acids. V trimming: 0 bases; J trimming: 5 bases; junction bases outside the gene matches: 13. Germline CDR1 and CDR2: DFQATT and SNEGSKA (reference sequence). CDR3 amino acids: CSARDSLLTSGSRETQYF. As DNA, the CDR3 is TGCAGTGCTAGAGACTCCCTGCTGACTAGCGGGAGCCGGGAGACCCAGTACTTC.

This clonotype was seen repeatedly, ten times or more. The V gene is TRBV12-5, the J gene TRBJ2-5; the match to TRBD1 covers 8 bases. The CDR3 is 13 residues long. CDR1 LGHNT and CDR2 FRNRAP come from the germline V gene. V shed 7 bases, J shed 4 bases, and the junction held 5 bases outside the gene matches. The CDR3 sequence: CASAPDRVETQYF. The DNA for the CDR3 is TGTGCTAGTGCCCCGGACAGGGTAGAGACCCAGTACTTC.

The J gene is TRBJ1-5, the V gene TRBV2; D remains ambiguous. V lost 4 bases to trimming and J lost 2 bases, with 12 bases between them. The CDR3 extends over 15 amino acids. Germline V gene lookup returns CDR1 SNHLY and CDR2 FYNNEI. The CDR3 loop is CASSGGGLRNQPQHF. DNA for the CDR3: TGTGCCAGCAGTGGGGGAGGGCTGCGCAATCAGCCCCAGCATTTT.

This clonotype was detected ten times or more. This rearrangement joins TRBV2 to TRBJ1-5, with no clear D. CDR1 is SNHLY, CDR2 FYNNEI, per germline. The length of the CDR3 is 13 residues. V lost 5 bases and J lost 7, with 12 bases in between. The CDR3 loop reads CASSRRVRQPQHF. The DNA for the CDR3 is TGTGCCAGCAGTCGAAGGGTCCGACAGCCCCAGCATTTT.